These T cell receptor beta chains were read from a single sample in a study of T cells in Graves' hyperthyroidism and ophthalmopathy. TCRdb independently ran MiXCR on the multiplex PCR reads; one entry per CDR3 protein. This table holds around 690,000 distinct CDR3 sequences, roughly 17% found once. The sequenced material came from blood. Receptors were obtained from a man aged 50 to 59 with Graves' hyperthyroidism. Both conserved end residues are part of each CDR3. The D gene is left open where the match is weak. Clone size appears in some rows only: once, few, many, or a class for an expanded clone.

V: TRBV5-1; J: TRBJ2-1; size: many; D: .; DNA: TGCGCCAGCAGCTCCGGGCCGGGGAGCGGAGCGTCCCATGAGCAGTTCTTC; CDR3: CASSSGPGSGASHEQFF
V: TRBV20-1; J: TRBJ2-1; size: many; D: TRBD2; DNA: TGCAGTGCTAGAGATTTAGCGGGAGGGCGACAGTTCTTC; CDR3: CSARDLAGGRQFF
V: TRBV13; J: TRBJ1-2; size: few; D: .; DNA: TGTGCCAGCAGCTTAGACAGAACCTATGGCTACACCTTC; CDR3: CASSLDRTYGYTF
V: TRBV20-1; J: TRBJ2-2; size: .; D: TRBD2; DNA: TGCAGTGCTAGAGATAAGGAAATAGCGGGGTACACCGGGGAGCTGGTTTTT; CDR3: CSARDKEIAGYTGELVF
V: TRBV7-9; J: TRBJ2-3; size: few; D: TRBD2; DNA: TGTGCCAGCAGCTCCCCAATCACCTCAGCGGGAGAGGGACCAGATACGCAGTATTTT; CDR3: CASSSPITSAGEGPDTQYF
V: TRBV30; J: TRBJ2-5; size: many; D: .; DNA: TGTGCCTGGAGTCGGGGGGCGAAGACCCAGTACTTC; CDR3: CAWSRGAKTQYF
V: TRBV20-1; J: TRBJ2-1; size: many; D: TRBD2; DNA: TGCAGTGCTAGAGAGGGGACGGCGGGAGGGAACAATGAGCAGTTCTTC; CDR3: CSAREGTAGGNNEQFF
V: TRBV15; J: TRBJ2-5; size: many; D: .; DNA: TGTGCCACCAGCAGGCATCAAGAGACCCAGTACTTC; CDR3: CATSRHQETQYF
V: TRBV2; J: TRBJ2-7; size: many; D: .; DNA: TGTGCCAGCAGTGAGGAGGAATCCTACGAGCAGTACTTC; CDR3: CASSEEESYEQYF
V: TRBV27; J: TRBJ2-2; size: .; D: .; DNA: TGTGCCAGCAGGTTCGGGGCACCTTCCACCGGGGAGCTGTTTTTT; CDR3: CASRFGAPSTGELFF
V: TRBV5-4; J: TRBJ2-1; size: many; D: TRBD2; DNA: TGTGCCAGCAGCAGCACTAGCGGGAGATTCAATGAGCAGTTCTTC; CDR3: CASSSTSGRFNEQFF
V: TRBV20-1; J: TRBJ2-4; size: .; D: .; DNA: TGCAGTGCAAAGACAGCTACCAAAAACATTCAGTACTTC; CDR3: CSAKTATKNIQYF
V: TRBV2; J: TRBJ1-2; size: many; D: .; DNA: TGTGCCAGCAGCGCAGGGATTTGGGCCTATGGCTACACCTTC; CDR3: CASSAGIWAYGYTF
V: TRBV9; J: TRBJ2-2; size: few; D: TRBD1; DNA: TGTGCCAGCAGCGGGACAGGGGCCGGGGAGCTGTTTTTT; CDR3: CASSGTGAGELFF
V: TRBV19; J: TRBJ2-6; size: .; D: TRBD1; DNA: TGTGCCAGTAGAACGGACAGGGCTGGGGCCAACGTCCTGACTTTC; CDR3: CASRTDRAGANVLTF
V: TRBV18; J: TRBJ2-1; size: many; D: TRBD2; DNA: TGTGCCAGCTCACCCCTTTCTAGCGGCTACAATGAGCAGTTCTTC; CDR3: CASSPLSSGYNEQFF
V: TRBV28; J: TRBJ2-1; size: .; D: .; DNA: TGTGCCAGCTCCAAGGTTGGACGACGTTCTTACAATGAGCAGTTCTTC; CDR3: CASSKVGRRSYNEQFF
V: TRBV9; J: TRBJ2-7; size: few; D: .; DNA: TGTGCCAGCAGCGCCGTGGGGTCAGTTTCCGAGCAGTACTTC; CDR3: CASSAVGSVSEQYF
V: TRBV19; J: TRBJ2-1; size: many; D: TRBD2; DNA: TGTGCCAGTAGTATCCTTCGGACTAGCGGCTACAATGAGCAGTTCTTC; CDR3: CASSILRTSGYNEQFF
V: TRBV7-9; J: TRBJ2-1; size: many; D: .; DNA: TGTGCCAGCAGCTGGGACGCCTCGGGTGAGCAGTTCTTC; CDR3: CASSWDASGEQFF
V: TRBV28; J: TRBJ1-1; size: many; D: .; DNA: TGTGCCAGCGGCGGGCCAATCGACGATGAAGCTTTCTTT; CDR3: CASGGPIDDEAFF
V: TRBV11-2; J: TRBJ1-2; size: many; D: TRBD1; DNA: TGTGCCAGCAGCACGGGACAGAACTTAATTAACTATGGCTACACCTTC; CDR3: CASSTGQNLINYGYTF
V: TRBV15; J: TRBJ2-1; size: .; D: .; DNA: TGTGCCACCAGCAGACAAACAGGGATGGTAAGCAATGAGCAGTTCTTC; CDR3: CATSRQTGMVSNEQFF
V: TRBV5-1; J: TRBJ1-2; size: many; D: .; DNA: TGCGCCAGCAGCTTATGGGGAGACGAGGATGGCTACACCTTC; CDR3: CASSLWGDEDGYTF